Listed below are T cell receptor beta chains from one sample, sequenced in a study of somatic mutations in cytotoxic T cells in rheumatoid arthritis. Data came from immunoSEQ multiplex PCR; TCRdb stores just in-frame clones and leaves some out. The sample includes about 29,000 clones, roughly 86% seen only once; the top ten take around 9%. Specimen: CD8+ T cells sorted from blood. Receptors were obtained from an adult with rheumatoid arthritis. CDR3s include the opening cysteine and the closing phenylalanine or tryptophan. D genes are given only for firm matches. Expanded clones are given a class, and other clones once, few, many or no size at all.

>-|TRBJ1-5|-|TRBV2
TGTGCCAGCAGTAACGGGACCTTTAGCAATCAGCCCCAGCATTTT
CASSNGTFSNQPQHF
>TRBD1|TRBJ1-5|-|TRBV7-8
TGTGCCAGCAGCTCTACAGGGGATAGCAATCAGCCCCAGCATTTT
CASSSTGDSNQPQHF
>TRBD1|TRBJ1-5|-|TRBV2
TGTGCCAGCAGCAGGACAGGGAACAATCAGCCCCAGCATTTT
CASSRTGNNQPQHF
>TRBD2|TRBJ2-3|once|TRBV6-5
TGTGCCAGCAGTTACTCGATAGCGGGGGGGACCGATACGCAGTATTTT
CASSYSIAGGTDTQYF
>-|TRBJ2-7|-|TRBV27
TGTGCCAGCAGTTTAGTAATGACCGGACCCGAGCAGTACTTC
CASSLVMTGPEQYF
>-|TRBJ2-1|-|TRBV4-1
TGCGCCAGCAGCCAGGTGGGACTTTACAATGAGCAGTTCTTC
CASSQVGLYNEQFF
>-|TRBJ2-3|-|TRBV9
TGTGCCAGCAGCGTAGGTTTGGGAGGGGACAGCAATGCAGATACGCAGTATTTT
CASSVGLGGDSNADTQYF
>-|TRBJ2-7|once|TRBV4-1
TGCGCCAGCAGCCAAGTCCTGGGCGGGCTGGCCTACGAGCAGTACTTC
CASSQVLGGLAYEQYF
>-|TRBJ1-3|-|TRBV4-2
TGTGCCAGCAGCCCCACGACCGGCTCCGTGGGTGGAAACACCATATATTTT
CASSPTTGSVGGNTIYF
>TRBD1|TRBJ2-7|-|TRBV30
TGTGCCTGGACCCCCGGGACAGGGTCCTACGAGCAGTACTTC
CAWTPGTGSYEQYF
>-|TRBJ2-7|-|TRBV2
TGTGCCAGCAGTCGACTCAAAGGTCCACCCTACGAGCAGTACTTC
CASSRLKGPPYEQYF
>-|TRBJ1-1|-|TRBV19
TGTGCCAGTAGTACCGTCGCGGGGGCGAACACTGAAGCTTTCTTT
CASSTVAGANTEAFF
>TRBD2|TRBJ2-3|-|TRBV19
TGTGCCAGTAGTATGGGCCCAGCGGGGGGACCGGGGGTGCAGTATTTT
CASSMGPAGGPGVQYF
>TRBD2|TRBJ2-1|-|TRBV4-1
TGCGCCAGCAGCGCCCGGGACTACAATTACAATGAGCAGTTCTTC
CASSARDYNYNEQFF
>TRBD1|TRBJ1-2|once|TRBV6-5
TGTGCCAGCAGTTCGGGACAGGGGGCGCGTTGGTATGGCTACACCTTC
CASSSGQGARWYGYTF
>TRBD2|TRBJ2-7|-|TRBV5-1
TGCGCCAGCAGCTTGGGAAGAGGACTAGAGGCTTACGAGCAGTACTTC
CASSLGRGLEAYEQYF
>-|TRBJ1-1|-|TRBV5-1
TGCGCCAGCAACCCCTGGGGGGCGGTAAACACTGAAGCTTTCTTT
CASNPWGAVNTEAFF
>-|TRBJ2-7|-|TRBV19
TGTGCCAGTAGTATAGGAGGCAGTCTCATCAGCTCCTACGAGCAGTACTTC
CASSIGGSLISSYEQYF
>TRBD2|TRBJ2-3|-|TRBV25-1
TGTGCCAGCAGCCTTGGGACTAGCATGAATACGCAGTATTTT
CASSLGTSMNTQYF
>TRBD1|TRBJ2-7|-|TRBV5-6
TGTGCCAGCAGCTCGACAGGGGCGATATACGAGCAGTACTTC
CASSSTGAIYEQYF
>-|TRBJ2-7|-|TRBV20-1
TGCAATGCCCCAGGGTCCTACGAGCAGTACTTC
CNAPGSYEQYF
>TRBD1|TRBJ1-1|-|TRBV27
TGTGCCAGCAGACGGACAGGGGTGGGGTCCACTGAAGCTTTCTTT
CASRRTGVGSTEAFF
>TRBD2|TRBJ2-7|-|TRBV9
TGTGCCAGCAGCCCCGGGGGGCGGGAGGGGTACGAGCAGTACTTC
CASSPGGREGYEQYF
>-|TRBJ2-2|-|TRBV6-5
TGTGCCAGCAGTTTCCTCACCGGGGAGCTGTTTTTT
CASSFLTGELFF
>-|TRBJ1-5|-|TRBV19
TGTGCCAGTAAATTGGGGAATCAGCCCCAGCATTTT
CASKLGNQPQHF
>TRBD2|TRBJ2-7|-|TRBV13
TGTGCCAGCAGCTTCCGCGGGAGTCACTACGAGCAGTACTTC
CASSFRGSHYEQYF
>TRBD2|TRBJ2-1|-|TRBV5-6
TGTGCCAGCAGCCAGGAGGGACTAGCGGGTACTTACAATGAGCAGTTCTTC
CASSQEGLAGTYNEQFF
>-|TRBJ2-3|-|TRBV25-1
TGTGCCAGCAGTGAATCCTATACGCAGTATTTT
CASSESYTQYF
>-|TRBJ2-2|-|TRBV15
TGTGCCACCAGCAGAGCCTTGCCTACCCCCGGGGAGCTGTTTTTT
CATSRALPTPGELFF
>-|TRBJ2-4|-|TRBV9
TGTGCCAGCAGCGTAGGGGGGGGCGCAGGAAACATTCAGTACTTC
CASSVGGGAGNIQYF
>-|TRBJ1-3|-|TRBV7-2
TGTGCCAGCAGCACGCCTTGGCTCGGAATGGGTTCTGGAAACACCATATATTTT
CASSTPWLGMGSGNTIYF
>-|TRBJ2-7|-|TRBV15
TGTGCCACCAGCATTTCCGGGGTGTACGAGCAGTACTTC
CATSISGVYEQYF
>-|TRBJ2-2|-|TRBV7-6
TGTGCCAGCAGCTCGCCGGCAGATTACACCGGGGAGCTGTTTTTT
CASSSPADYTGELFF
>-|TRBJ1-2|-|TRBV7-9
TGTGCCAGCAGCCTCCTCGCACAAAACTATGGCTACACCTTC
CASSLLAQNYGYTF
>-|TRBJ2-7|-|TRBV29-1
TGCAGCGTAAAGGGGGGGTCACTGGAATCCTACGAGCAGTACTTC
CSVKGGSLESYEQYF
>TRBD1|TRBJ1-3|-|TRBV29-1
TGCAGCGTTGTATACAGGGGCTCTGGAAACACCATATATTTT
CSVVYRGSGNTIYF
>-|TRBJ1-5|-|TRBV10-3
TGTGCCATCAGTGAGTCGGGGCAGGGGAAAAATCAGCCCCAGCATTTT
CAISESGQGKNQPQHF
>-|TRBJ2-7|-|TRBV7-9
TGTGCCAGCAGCTTATCCCTCGGGACATCATCCTACGAGCAGTACTTC
CASSLSLGTSSYEQYF
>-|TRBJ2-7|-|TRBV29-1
TGCAGCGTTGAAGCTCCGGGCTCCTACGAGCAGTACTTC
CSVEAPGSYEQYF
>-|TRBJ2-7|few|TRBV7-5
TGTGCCAGAAGCCCGGACTCGCTCTACGAGCAGTACTTC
CARSPDSLYEQYF
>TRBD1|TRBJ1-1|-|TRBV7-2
TGTGCCAGCAGCTTAGCCCCGGGACAGGGGGCGAGAGACACTGAAGCTTTCTTT
CASSLAPGQGARDTEAFF
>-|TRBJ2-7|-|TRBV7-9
TGTGCCAGCAGCACCGACCGGGCCCGCCGCTACGAGCAGTACTTC
CASSTDRARRYEQYF
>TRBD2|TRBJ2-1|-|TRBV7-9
TGTGCCAGCAGCAACGGACTAGCGGAAGTTGGCAATGAGCAGTTCTTC
CASSNGLAEVGNEQFF
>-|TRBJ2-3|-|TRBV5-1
TGCGCCAGCAGCTTAGGGGTAGATACGCAGTATTTT
CASSLGVDTQYF
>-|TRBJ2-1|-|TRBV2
TGTGCCAGCAGTGATACTCCAGGTTACAATGAGCAGTTCTTC
CASSDTPGYNEQFF
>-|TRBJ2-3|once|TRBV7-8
TGTGCCAGCAGCTTAGTGGCTACTAGCACAGATACGCAGTATTTT
CASSLVATSTDTQYF
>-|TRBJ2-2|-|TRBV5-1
TGCGCCAGCGGGGGGACAGCACGGTCCGGGGAGCTGTTTTTT
CASGGTARSGELFF
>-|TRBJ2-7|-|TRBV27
TGTGCCAGCAGTTCAGGGGGGGGAGGACATGAGCAGTACTTC
CASSSGGGGHEQYF